This T cell receptor (beta chain) came from a study of blood T cell repertoires in COVID-19. Whole-study context: From the United States, Italy and Spain came samples of acute and convalescent COVID-19. T cells, B-cell-depleted T cells, or PBMCs supplied cDNA or gDNA.

Original processing methods: Scientists estimated how many nucleated cells there were by amplifying reference gene primers. TCRdb keeps only in-frame clones here, not all; method: immunoSEQ multiplex PCR. The V and J calls and clone size come from that table; D and trimming were worked out from the DNA. The data hold around 100,000 clones, with 87% observed a single time. This clone was seen more than once but under ten times. The CDR3 covers 14 residues. Trimming pared 3 bases from V and 0 bases from J, leaving 6 bases between. Germline assignment: CDR1 ENHRY and CDR2 SYGVKD. The receptor's source is a man aged 45-65 years with active COVID-19. The sample comprised peripheral blood. The rearrangement links TRBV10-3 to TRBJ1-3; no firm D call. The CDR3 here is CAISDRFSGNTIYF. CDR3 in DNA: TGTGCCATCAGTGATCGGTTCTCTGGAAACACCATATATTTT.